Below are 25 T cell receptor beta chains sequenced from a single sample in a study of blood T cell repertoires in COVID-19. Method: immunoSEQ multiplex PCR; TCRdb's copy keeps in-frame clones and lacks some. The top ten clones hold around 6.9% of a sample with 200,000 to 250,000 clones, around 90% of them seen once. Sequencing used peripheral blood. All receptors come from a man aged 55 to 70 who had recovered from COVID-19.

The V and J genes are TRBV7-9 and TRBJ2-2; no firm D call. The germline gives CDR1 SEHNR, CDR2 FQNEAQ (reference sequence). Trimming removed 5 bases at V and 0 bases at J, with 13 bases between. The CDR3 totals 16 residues. CDR3 residues: CASSPPRFSNTGELFF. The DNA for the CDR3 is TGTGCCAGCAGCCCACCGAGATTTTCGAACACCGGGGAGCTGTTTTTT. Drawing the rest from reference TRBV7-9 and TRBJ2-2, the complete variable domain is DTGVSQNPRHKITKRGQNVTFRCDPISEHNRLYWYRQTLGQGPEFLTYFQNEAQLEKSRLLSDRFSAERPKGSFSTLEIQRTEQGDSAMYLCASSPPRFSNTGELFFGEGSRLTVL.

V gene TRBV11-2 combines with J gene TRBJ2-1; 10 nucleotides line up with TRBD1. With V trimmed by 8 bases and J by 10 bases, 11 bases remained unmatched. CDR3 size: 14 residues. The germline CDR1 and CDR2 sequences are SGHAT and FQNNGV. The CDR3: CASRRDRGMEEQFF. The DNA for the CDR3 is TGTGCCAGCCGCCGGGACAGGGGTATGGAAGAGCAGTTCTTC.

The chain is built from TRBV7-3 and TRBJ2-1; 8 bases line up with TRBD2. The CDR3 runs to 17 residues. CDR1 SGHTA and CDR2 FQGTGA come from the germline V gene. The junction had 9 bases not matched to a gene; V was cut back by 1 base and J by 4 bases. The CDR3 DNA is TGTGCCAGCAGCTTAATAAGCGCGCGGGGGGTATACAATGAGCAGTTCTTC. Its protein is CASSLISARGVYNEQFF.

This clone showed up just a few times. V and J are TRBV5-3 and TRBJ2-1; D gene ambiguous. TRBV5-3 is annotated as an ORF whose role is uncertain. The CDR3 extends over 13 amino acids. With 4 bases removed from V and 4 bases from J, the gap between germline ends came to 9 bases. CDR3 sequence (DNA): TGTGCCAGAAGCCCTACAGCTTACAATGAGCAGTTCTTC. Protein product: CARSPTAYNEQFF.

The chain carries TRBV3-1 (or the pseudogene TRBV3-2) and TRBJ1-6; D is possibly TRBD1 (6 bases). The germline V gene has CDR1 LGHDT and CDR2 YNNKEL (reference sequence). The CDR3 runs 15 residues. The ends were cut back, 1 base at V and 4 bases at J, with 8 bases in the middle. Written as DNA, the CDR3 is TGTGCCAGCAGCCAAGGGACAGTGTATAATTCACCCCTCCACTTT. Protein sequence: CASSQGTVYNSPLHF.

This sequence joins TRBV10-3 and TRBJ1-5; 11 positions match TRBD1. There are 16 residues in the CDR3. Germline lookup yields CDR1 ENHRY and CDR2 SYGVKD. V lost 3 bases, J lost 6 bases, and 7 bases stayed unmatched. The CDR3 sequence is CAISDRGQGDFQPQHF. The DNA of the CDR3 is TGTGCCATCAGTGATAGGGGACAGGGGGATTTTCAGCCCCAGCATTTT.

The CDR3 loop reads CASSSDRPYGYTF. CDR3 nucleotides: TGTGCCAGCAGTTCAGACAGGCCCTATGGCTACACCTTC. The rearrangement uses TRBV3-1 (or the pseudogene TRBV3-2) and TRBJ1-2; possibly TRBD1 for D (6 bases). Trimming took off 6 bases at V and 4 bases at J, with 12 bases between the two ends. Germline V CDR1 and CDR2: LGHDT, YNNKEL (reference sequence). This CDR3 has 13 amino acids.

The gene calls are TRBV7-9 and TRBJ2-2, with D tentatively TRBD2 (5 bases). V was pared by 3 bases and J by 6 bases, with 8 bases between. This CDR3 spans 13 amino acids. Per germline, CDR1 SEHNR and CDR2 FQNEAQ (reference sequence). In nucleotides, the CDR3 is TGTGCCAGCAGCTTGTGGGGAGCCGGGGAGCTGTTTTTT. It specifies CASSLWGAGELFF.

The rearrangement joins TRBV11-1 to TRBJ2-1, with 10 bases matching TRBD2. After removal of 2 bases from V and 4 bases from J, the junction contained 2 bases not matched to a gene. The CDR3 is 15 residues long. Germline V gene data show CDR1 as SGHAT and CDR2 as FQDESV (reference sequence). Here the CDR3 reads CASSLKRGGYNEQFF. The CDR3 DNA is TGTGCCAGCAGCTTAAAGCGGGGGGGATACAATGAGCAGTTCTTC.

This chain links TRBV7-6 with TRBJ1-3; 8 nucleotides match TRBD1. CDR3 size: 16 residues. V lost 1 base and J lost 1; bases outside the gene matches: 3. The V gene's germline CDR1 is SGHVS and CDR2 FNYEAQ. The CDR3, as DNA: TGTGCCAGCAGCTTAGACAGGGGGGTATCTGGAAACACCATATATTTT. Translation gives CASSLDRGVSGNTIYF.

This chain joins TRBV5-6 and TRBJ2-3; 7 nucleotides agree with TRBD2. Germline-derived CDR1 and CDR2 are SGHDT and YYEEEE. The J segment lost 1 base and the V segment lost 4 bases, leaving 6 bases of the junction unmatched. The CDR3 has 15 residues. CDR3 protein: CASSRRDYGTDTQYF. Here the CDR3 DNA reads TGTGCCAGCAGCCGCCGGGACTACGGCACAGATACGCAGTATTTT.

The genes are TRBV7-2 and TRBJ2-1, with D possibly matching TRBD2 (6 bases). The CDR3 spans 15 residues. Germline values: CDR1 SGHTA, CDR2 FQGNSA. V was cut by 6 bases and J by 0 bases, with 12 bases left in between. The CDR3 protein is CASRSRGSSYNEQFF. In DNA, the CDR3 is TGTGCCAGCAGAAGCCGGGGGAGCTCCTACAATGAGCAGTTCTTC. The full variable domain, rest sourced from reference TRBV7-2 and TRBJ2-1, is GAGVSQSPSNKVTEKGKDVELRCDPISGHTALYWYRQSLGQGLEFLIYFQGNSAPDKSGLPSDRFSAERTGGSVSTLTIQRTQQEDSAVYLCASRSRGSSYNEQFFGPGTRLTVL.

This clone came up once. The rearrangement joins TRBV18 to TRBJ2-3, with TRBD2 as a possible D gene (6 bases). V lost 6 bases to trimming and J lost 1 base, with 20 bases between them. CDR3 length equals 17 residues. Germline V lookup: CDR1 KGHSH, CDR2 LQKENI. This CDR3 is CASSREARGRGTDTQYF. CDR3 DNA: TGTGCCAGCTCCCGCGAAGCGCGGGGTAGAGGCACAGATACGCAGTATTTT.

The V and J genes are TRBV25-1 and TRBJ2-1, with 9 bases matching TRBD1. Trimming removed 3 bases from V and 6 bases from J; junction bases left unmatched: 6. The CDR3 runs to 15 residues. CDR1 MGHDK and CDR2 SYGVNS come from the germline V gene. The CDR3 nucleotides read TGTGCCAGCAGTGAGTTGGGGACAGGGCTCAATGAGCAGTTCTTC. This gives the protein CASSELGTGLNEQFF. The complete variable domain, with remaining parts taken from reference TRBV25-1 and TRBJ2-1, reads EADIYQTPRYLVIGTGKKITLECSQTMGHDKMYWYQQDPGMELHLIHYSYGVNSTEKGDLSSESTVSRIRTEHFPLTLESARPSHTSQYLCASSELGTGLNEQFFGPGTRLTVL.

This chain links TRBV5-1 with TRBJ1-1; D not resolved. V was shortened by 4 bases and J by 2 bases, with 9 bases between the two germline ends. This CDR3 region has 13 residues. The V gene's germline CDR1 is SGHRS and CDR2 YFSETQ. In DNA, the CDR3 is TGCGCCAGCAGCCTTACACCTAACACTGAAGCTTTCTTT. Translation: CASSLTPNTEAFF.

The chain employs TRBV2 and TRBJ1-2; the match to TRBD1 covers 9 bases. The V gene's germline CDR1 is SNHLY and CDR2 FYNNEI. V shed 4 bases, J shed 6 bases, and the junction held 6 bases outside the gene matches. The CDR3 runs 14 residues. This CDR3 reads CASSGTGTGNGYTF. DNA for the CDR3: TGTGCCAGCAGTGGTACCGGGACAGGGAATGGCTACACCTTC.

The chain recombines TRBV24-1 with TRBJ2-1; maybe TRBD1 (5 bases). Germline V gives CDR1 KGHDR, CDR2 SFDVKD. With 3 bases removed from V and 0 bases from J, the gap between germline ends came to 8 bases. The CDR3 length is 15 residues. CDR3 bases: TGTGCCACCAGTGATCAGGGCGACTCCTACAATGAGCAGTTCTTC. Translated, it gives CATSDQGDSYNEQFF.

The chain links TRBV11-2 to TRBJ1-2; a possible D gene is TRBD1 (6 bases). Trimming left V 3 bases short and J 6 bases short, with 20 bases between. CDR1 and CDR2 (germline): SGHAT, FQNNGV. The CDR3 sequence is 16 residues long. The CDR3 region has the DNA TGTGCCAGCAGCTTTACTAGGACAGACTCAACGCATGGCTACACCTTC. Encoded protein: CASSFTRTDSTHGYTF. The variable domain in full, completed from reference TRBV11-2 and TRBJ1-2, reads EAGVAQSPRYKIIEKRQSVAFWCNPISGHATLYWYQQILGQGPKLLIQFQNNGVVDDSQLPKDRFSAERLKGVDSTLKIQPAKLEDSAVYLCASSFTRTDSTHGYTFGSGTRLTVV.

This clone was picked up a small number of times. The chain joins TRBV28 to TRBJ2-7; TRBD1 agrees at 8 bases. This CDR3 has 15 residues. CDR1 MDHEN and CDR2 SYDVKM come from the germline V gene. V shed 5 bases, J shed 6 bases, and the junction held 12 bases outside the gene matches. In DNA form, the CDR3 reads TGTGCCAGCAGTGACACCAGGGGGCGGCTAGCCGAGCAGTACTTC. This codes for CASSDTRGRLAEQYF.

The rearrangement joins TRBV5-1 to TRBJ2-7; the match to TRBD2 covers 10 bases. The length of the CDR3 is 14 residues. Germline-derived CDR1 and CDR2 are SGHRS and YFSETQ. Trimming at V came to 6 bases and at J to 5 bases, leaving 8 bases not matched to a gene. CDR3 protein: CASTTGTSEHEQYF. The CDR3 DNA reads as TGCGCCAGCACTACCGGGACTAGCGAACACGAGCAGTACTTC.

The rearrangement joins TRBV30 to TRBJ2-7, with TRBD1 identical over 10 bases. The CDR3 is 14 residues long. The germline CDR1 and CDR2 sequences are GTSNPN and SVGIG (reference sequence). V shed 4 bases, J shed 2 bases, and the junction held 5 bases outside the gene matches. Written as DNA, the CDR3 is TGTGCCTGGACCACGGACAGGGGGGCCTACGAGCAGTACTTC. This sequence encodes CAWTTDRGAYEQYF.

J is TRBJ2-3 and V is TRBV7-2, with TRBD2 identical over 8 bases. The germline V gene has CDR1 SGHTA and CDR2 FQGNSA. The CDR3 covers 16 residues. Germline trimming cut 1 base from V and 6 bases from J; bases unmatched to any gene: 9. For the CDR3, the DNA is TGTGCCAGCAGCTTAGTAGCTAGCGGGCCTCGCGATACGCAGTATTTT. Translating it yields CASSLVASGPRDTQYF.

The V and J genes are TRBV15 and TRBJ2-7, with TRBD2 identical over 10 bases. Losses at the gene ends were 1 base for V and 1 base for J; bases not matched to a gene: 7. The CDR3 is 17 amino acids. Germline V CDR1 and CDR2: LNHNV, YYDKDF (reference sequence). CDR3 residues: CATSRARRTSGSYEQYF. The CDR3 DNA follows: TGTGCCACCAGCAGAGCCAGGAGGACTAGCGGATCCTACGAGCAGTACTTC.

The chain has TRBV4-1 and TRBJ1-2; TRBD1 agrees at 11 bases. Germline-derived CDR1 and CDR2 are MGHRA and YSYEKL. The J segment lost 8 bases and the V segment lost 0 bases, leaving 8 bases of the junction unmatched. This CDR3 has 16 amino acids. CDR3 sequence reads: CASSQDPGQGVGGYTF. CDR3 nucleotides: TGCGCCAGCAGCCAAGATCCGGGACAGGGGGTAGGAGGCTACACCTTC.

The gene calls are TRBV25-1 and TRBJ2-7; 11 bases line up with TRBD1. Germline-derived CDR1 and CDR2 are MGHDK and SYGVNS. This CDR3 spans 17 amino acids. V lost 4 bases, J lost 3 bases, and 11 bases stayed unmatched. Here the CDR3 DNA reads TGTGCCAGCAGTGCGAAGGGGGGACAGGGGGACCTCTACGAGCAGTACTTC. The encoded protein is CASSAKGGQGDLYEQYF.